This TCR beta chain was captured by sequencing in a study of T-cell reconstitution after alpha-beta-depleted transplantation in children. Unique molecular identifiers were built into the TCRbeta library. A single record per CDR3 protein comes from TCRdb applying MiXCR to the PCR reads. The table has more than 200,000 distinct CDR3 sequences, roughly a tenth seen once. This clonotype occurred many times. In germline, CDR1 is SGHTA, CDR2 FQGNSA. V was trimmed by 3 bases and J by 8 bases, leaving 14 bases between them. CDR3 length: 14 residues. This material consisted of PBMCs from the stem cell graft donor, taken from the stem cell graft. This TCR was recovered from a human donor who donated a stem cell graft to a child with SCID. V and J are TRBV7-2 and TRBJ2-1, with D possibly matching TRBD1 (6 bases). In DNA, the CDR3 is TGTGCCAGCAGCTTTTGGACAGCGGTGGATGAGCAGTTCTTC. Translation: CASSFWTAVDEQFF.